This T cell receptor (beta chain) was sequenced for a study of control samples from healthy donors and cancer patients (dated by TCRdb to the early 2020s). The library was produced with the immunoSEQ multiplex PCR assay. This immuneACCESS table, as held by TCRdb, lists in-frame sequences with V and J called but not all clones. Of the missing ones, under half trace to an unresolved V gene in checked studies; the others have no known cause. This sample lists roughly 200,000 clones; roughly 93% were detected once. Together, the top ten hold roughly 1.5% of the sample. The V and J ends are trimmed by 0 bases and 2 bases, leaving 17 bases between them. The CDR3 has 17 amino acids, counting the end cysteine and phenylalanine. The only DNA kept is the CDR3, 51 bases in frame from the first base. CDR1 and CDR2 were assigned from the germline V gene as WSHSY and SAAADI. A word on this clone: No cognate antigen has been identified for it. No base qualities exist here, and no much larger clone lies one base off it.

Sequencing input: blood. The TCR originated in a man aged 18 to 30 in good health. Rearrangement joined TRBV10-2 to TRBJ2-7; a weak D assignment points to TRBD2 (7 bases agree). CDR3 reads: CASSESGRGGGPYEQYF. Here is the DNA: TGCGCCAGCAGTGAGTCGGGGAGGGGGGGTGGGCCCTACGAGCAGTACTTC.